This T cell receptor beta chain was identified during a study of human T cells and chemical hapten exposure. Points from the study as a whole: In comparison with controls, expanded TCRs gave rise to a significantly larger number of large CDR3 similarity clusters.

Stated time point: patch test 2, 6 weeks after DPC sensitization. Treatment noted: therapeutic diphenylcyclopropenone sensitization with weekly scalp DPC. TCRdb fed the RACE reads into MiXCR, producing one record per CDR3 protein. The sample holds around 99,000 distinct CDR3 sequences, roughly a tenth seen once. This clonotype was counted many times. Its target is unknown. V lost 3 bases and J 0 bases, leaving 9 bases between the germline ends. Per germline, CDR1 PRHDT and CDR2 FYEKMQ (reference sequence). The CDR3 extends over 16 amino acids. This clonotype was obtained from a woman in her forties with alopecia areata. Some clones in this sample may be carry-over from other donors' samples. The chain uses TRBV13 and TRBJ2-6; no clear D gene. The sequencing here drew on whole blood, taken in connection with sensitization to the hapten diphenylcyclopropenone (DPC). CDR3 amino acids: CASSFPVGSGANVLTF. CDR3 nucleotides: TGTGCCAGCAGCTTCCCCGTGGGCTCTGGGGCCAACGTCCTGACTTTC.